The 6 T cell receptor beta chains reported below all come from one sample, sequenced in a study of vaccination effects on CD4 cells after COVID-19. These receptors' antigens are unknown. Viral peptide pools were used in the ViraFEST assay to expand antigen-specific CD4+ T cells, and sequencing came afterward. With 10 to 11 days of culture completed, CD4+ T cells were isolated. Participants each got two BNT162b2 or mRNA-1273 vaccine doses. Sequencing was performed with immunoSEQ multiplex PCR; in TCRdb, only in-frame clones are kept and a portion is missing. The sample has 60,000 to 85,000 clones; around two thirds are singletons. The specimen was CD4+ T cells from PBMCs cultured with HCoV-229E spike peptides, collected after COVID-19 vaccination. The receptors stem from a human donor who received a COVID-19 vaccine.

The CDR3 DNA sequence: TGCGCCAGCAGCTTTGCCGGGGGGGAGACCCAGTACTTC. It yields the protein CASSFAGGETQYF. V and J are TRBV5-1 and TRBJ2-5; 7 nucleotides line up with TRBD2. The ends lost 2 bases at V and 5 bases at J; junction bases unmatched: 3. CDR3 length: 13 residues. Germline V gene sequence: CDR1 SGHRS, CDR2 YFSETQ.

This sequence joins TRBV19 and TRBJ1-5, with D tentatively TRBD1 (6 bases). Germline CDR1 LNHDA, CDR2 SQIVND (reference sequence). CDR3 size: 14 residues. The germline V and J ends were trimmed by 8 bases and 6 bases, with 17 bases remaining between them. CDR3 in DNA: TGTGCCAGTCGGACTGGGGGCAGGGCTCAGCCCCAGCATTTT. Translated, it gives CASRTGGRAQPQHF. Complete variable domain (other parts from reference TRBV19 and TRBJ1-5): DGGITQSPKYLFRKEGQNVTLSCEQNLNHDAMYWYRQDPGQGLRLIYYSQIVNDFQKGDIAEGYSVSREKKESFPLTVTSAQKNPTAFYLCASRTGGRAQPQHFGDGTRLSIL.

V is TRBV12-3 or TRBV12-4 and J is TRBJ1-5, with D hard to call. Trimming took 7 bases from V and 5 from J, leaving 9 bases between them. The CDR3 totals 12 residues. DNA of the CDR3: TGTGCCAGCACTACATCTTATCAGCCCCAGCATTTT. Its translation is CASTTSYQPQHF.

The gene calls are TRBV18 and TRBJ1-1; 7 bases map to TRBD1. The J segment lost 0 bases and the V segment lost 4 bases, leaving 2 bases of the junction unmatched. Germline CDR1 reads KGHSH; CDR2 reads LQKENI. This CDR3 has 14 residues. The CDR3 region has the DNA TGTGCCAGCTCACGTACAGGGGTGAACACTGAAGCTTTCTTT. Protein: CASSRTGVNTEAFF.

The rearrangement uses TRBV6-6 and TRBJ1-1; D perhaps matches TRBD1 (5 bases). V lost 6 bases and J lost 3, with 11 bases in between. The CDR3 is made up of 13 amino acids. Germline V lookup: CDR1 MNHNY, CDR2 SVGAGI (reference sequence). The CDR3 nucleotides are TGTGCCAGCAGCCGACAGCGAGACACTGAAGCTTTCTTT. Translated, it gives CASSRQRDTEAFF.

V usage is TRBV6-2 or TRBV6-3 and J usage is TRBJ2-5; D perhaps matches TRBD1 (6 bases). Germline V gives CDR1 MNHEY, CDR2 SVGEGT. There are 13 residues in the CDR3. The V gene lost 5 bases and the J gene lost 1 base, with 8 bases spanning the gap. The CDR3 sequence is CASSRGSQETQYF. DNA of the CDR3: TGTGCCAGCAGTAGGGGGTCCCAAGAGACCCAGTACTTC.